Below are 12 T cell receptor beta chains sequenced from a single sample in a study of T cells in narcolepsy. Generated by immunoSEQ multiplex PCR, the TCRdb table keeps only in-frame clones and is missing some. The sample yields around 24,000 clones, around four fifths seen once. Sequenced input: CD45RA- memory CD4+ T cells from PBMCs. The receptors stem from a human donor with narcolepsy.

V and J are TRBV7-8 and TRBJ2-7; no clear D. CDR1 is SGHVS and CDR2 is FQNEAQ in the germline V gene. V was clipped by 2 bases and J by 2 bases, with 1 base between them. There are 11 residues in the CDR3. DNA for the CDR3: TGTGCCAGCAGCTTAACCTACGAGCAGTACTTC. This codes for CASSLTYEQYF.

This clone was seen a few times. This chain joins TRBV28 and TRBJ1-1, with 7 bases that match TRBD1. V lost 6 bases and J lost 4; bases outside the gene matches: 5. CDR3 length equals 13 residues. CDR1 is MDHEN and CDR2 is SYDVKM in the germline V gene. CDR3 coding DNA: TGTGCCAGCAGCCCGGGACAGCTCACTGAAGCTTTCTTT. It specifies CASSPGQLTEAFF.

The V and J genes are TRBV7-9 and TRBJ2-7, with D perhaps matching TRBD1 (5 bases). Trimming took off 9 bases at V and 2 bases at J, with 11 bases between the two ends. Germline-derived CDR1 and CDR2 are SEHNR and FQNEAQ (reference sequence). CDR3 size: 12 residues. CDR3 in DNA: TGTGCCAGTGGAGCAGGGCCCTACGAGCAGTACTTC. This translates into CASGAGPYEQYF.

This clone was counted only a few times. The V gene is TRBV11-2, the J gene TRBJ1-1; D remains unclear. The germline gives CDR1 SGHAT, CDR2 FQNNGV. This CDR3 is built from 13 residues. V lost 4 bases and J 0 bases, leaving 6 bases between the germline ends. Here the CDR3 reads CASSSLMNTEAFF. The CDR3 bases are TGTGCCAGCAGCTCCCTCATGAACACTGAAGCTTTCTTT.

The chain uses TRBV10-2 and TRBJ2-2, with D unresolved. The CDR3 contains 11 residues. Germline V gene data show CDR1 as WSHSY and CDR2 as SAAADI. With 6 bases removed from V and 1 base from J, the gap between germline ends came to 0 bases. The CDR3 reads CASRNTGELFF. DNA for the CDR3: TGCGCCAGCAGGAACACCGGGGAGCTGTTTTTT.

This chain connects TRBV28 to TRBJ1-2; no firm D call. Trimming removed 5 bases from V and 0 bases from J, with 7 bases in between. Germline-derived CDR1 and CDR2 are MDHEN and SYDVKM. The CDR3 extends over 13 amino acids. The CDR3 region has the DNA TGTGCCAGCAGTATAACTACTAACTATGGCTACACCTTC. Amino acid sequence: CASSITTNYGYTF.

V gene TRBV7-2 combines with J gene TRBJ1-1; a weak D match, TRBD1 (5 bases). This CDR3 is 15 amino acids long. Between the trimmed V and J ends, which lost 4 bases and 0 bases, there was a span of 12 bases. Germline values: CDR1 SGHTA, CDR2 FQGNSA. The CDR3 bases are TGTGCCAGCAGCTCCCGCCCAGGGATGAACACTGAAGCTTTCTTT. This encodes CASSSRPGMNTEAFF.

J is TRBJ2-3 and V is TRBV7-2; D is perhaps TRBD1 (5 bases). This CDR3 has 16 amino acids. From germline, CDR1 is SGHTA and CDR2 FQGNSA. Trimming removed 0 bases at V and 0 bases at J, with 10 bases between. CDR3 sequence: CASSLAFGASTDTQYF. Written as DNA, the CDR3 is TGTGCCAGCAGCTTAGCGTTTGGGGCTAGCACAGATACGCAGTATTTT.

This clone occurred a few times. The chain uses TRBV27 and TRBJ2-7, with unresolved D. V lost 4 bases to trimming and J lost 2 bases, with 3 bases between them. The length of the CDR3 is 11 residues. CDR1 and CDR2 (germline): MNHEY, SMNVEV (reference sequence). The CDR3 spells CASSSPYEQYF. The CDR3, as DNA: TGTGCCAGCAGTTCCCCCTACGAGCAGTACTTC.

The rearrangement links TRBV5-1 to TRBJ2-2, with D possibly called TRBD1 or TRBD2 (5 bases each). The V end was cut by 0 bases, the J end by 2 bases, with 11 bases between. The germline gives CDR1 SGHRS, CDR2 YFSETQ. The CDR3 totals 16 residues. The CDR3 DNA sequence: TGCGCCAGCAGCTTGGCAGGGAGCCCCAACACCGGGGAGCTGTTTTTT. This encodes CASSLAGSPNTGELFF. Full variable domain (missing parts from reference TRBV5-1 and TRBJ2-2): KAGVTQTPRYLIKTRGQQVTLSCSPISGHRSVSWYQQTPGQGLQFLFEYFSETQRNKGNFPGRFSGRQFSNSRSEMNVSTLELGDSALYLCASSLAGSPNTGELFFGEGSRLTVL.

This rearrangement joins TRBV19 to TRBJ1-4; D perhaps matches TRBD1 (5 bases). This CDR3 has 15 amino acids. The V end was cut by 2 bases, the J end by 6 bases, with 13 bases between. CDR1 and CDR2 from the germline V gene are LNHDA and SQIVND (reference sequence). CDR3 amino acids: CASSIRGVNDEKLFF. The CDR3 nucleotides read TGTGCCAGTAGTATAAGAGGGGTGAACGATGAAAAACTGTTTTTT.

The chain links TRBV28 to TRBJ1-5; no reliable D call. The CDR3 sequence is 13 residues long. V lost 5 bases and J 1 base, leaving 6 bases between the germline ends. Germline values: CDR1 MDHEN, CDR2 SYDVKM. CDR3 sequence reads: CASSPPSNQPQHF. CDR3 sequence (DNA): TGTGCCAGCAGTCCCCCAAGCAATCAGCCCCAGCATTTT.